The entry below gives a single T cell receptor (beta chain) sequence along with its context. Antigen: not known. The V gene lost 7 bases and the J gene lost 7 bases, with 14 bases spanning the gap. The CDR3 covers 13 residues. Germline-derived CDR1 and CDR2 are LNHDA and SQIVND (reference sequence). Profiled with immunoSEQ multiplex PCR; TCRdb holds only in-frame clones, not every one. Of tens of thousands of clones listed, approximately 91% are singletons. Some second doses came at about 4 weeks and others at about 12 weeks; these were pooled. This sample was included in a study of T cell responses to AZD1222 COVID-19 vaccine. Study-wide findings and caveats: Sampled repertoires all dated from after the peak T cell response. Spike-specific TCR breadth and depth were elevated following two AZD1222 doses. Mapped onto spike, vaccine-associated CD4 TCRs spanned it and were dominant at 160-218 and 743-854.

The V and J genes are TRBV19 and TRBJ2-1; D gene unclear. Specimen: peripheral blood, collected 28 days after the second AZD1222 dose. The source is an adult who received the AZD1222 COVID-19 vaccine. Written as DNA, the CDR3 is TGTGCCAGTACCCTAGGAACGCGGAATGAGCAGTTCTTC. This gives the protein CASTLGTRNEQFF.